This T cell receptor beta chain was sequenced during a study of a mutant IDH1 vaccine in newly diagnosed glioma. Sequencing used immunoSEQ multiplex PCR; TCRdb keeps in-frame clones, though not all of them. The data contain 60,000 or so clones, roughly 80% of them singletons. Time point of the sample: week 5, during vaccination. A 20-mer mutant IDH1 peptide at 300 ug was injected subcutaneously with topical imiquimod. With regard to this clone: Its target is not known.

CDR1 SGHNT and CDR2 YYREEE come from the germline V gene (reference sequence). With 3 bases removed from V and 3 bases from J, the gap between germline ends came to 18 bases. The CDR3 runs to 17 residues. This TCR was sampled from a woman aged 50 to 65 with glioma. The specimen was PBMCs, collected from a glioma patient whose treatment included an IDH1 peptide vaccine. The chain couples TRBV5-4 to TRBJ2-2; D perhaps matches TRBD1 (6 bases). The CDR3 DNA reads TGTGCCAGCAGCTCAAAACAGGGTACTGAGGACACCGGGGAGCTGTTTTTT. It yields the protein CASSSKQGTEDTGELFF.